The 5 T cell receptor beta chains reported below all come from one sample, sequenced in a study of CD8+CD57+ T cells in acquired aplastic anemia. Genomic DNA served as template for TCR beta VDJ and CDR3 profiling. One entry per CDR3 protein results from TCRdb running MiXCR on the reads. This sample has hundreds of thousands of distinct CDR3 sequences, with 55% to 75% found just once. The sequencing input was sorted CD4+, CD8+, or CD8+CD57+ T cells (not recorded which) from PBMCs. These receptors were collected from a human donor in good health, serving as a control.

This chain uses TRBV19 with TRBJ2-5, with D possibly TRBD2 on 6 matching bases. Trimming removed 9 bases from V and 4 bases from J, with 15 bases in between. The germline CDR1 and CDR2 sequences are LNHDA and SQIVND (reference sequence). The CDR3 has 13 residues. The CDR3 DNA reads TGTGCCAGCACCGCGAAGGGAGGAGAGACCCAGTACTTC. Translating gives CASTAKGGETQYF.

This clonotype has a count of ten or more. The chain is built from TRBV6-5 and TRBJ1-1; TRBD1 might be the D (5 bases). V lost 5 bases to trimming and J lost 8 bases, with 9 bases between them. This CDR3 contains 11 residues. From germline, CDR1 is MNHEY and CDR2 SVGAGI. CDR3 protein: CASSGDGEAFF. In DNA form, the CDR3 reads TGTGCCAGCAGTGGGGACGGCGAAGCTTTCTTT.

This chain joins TRBV12-3 or TRBV12-4 and TRBJ2-2, with D hard to call. Trimming shortened V by 5 bases and J by 7 bases, and 17 bases separated the two germline ends. CDR3 size: 15 residues. The CDR3 reads CASSPPPGDGGELFF. CDR3 bases: TGTGCCAGCAGTCCCCCCCCCGGTGACGGCGGGGAGCTGTTTTTT.

V usage is TRBV12-3 or TRBV12-4 and J usage is TRBJ2-2; D remains ambiguous. This CDR3 has 13 residues. V gave up 6 bases and J gave up 8 bases, with 13 bases separating them. The CDR3 loop reads CASRSLGSGELFF. DNA of the CDR3: TGTGCCAGCAGGTCCCTGGGGTCAGGGGAGCTGTTTTTT.

As regards this clonotype: This CDR3 fails to terminate in the conserved phenylalanine or tryptophan, so it likely reflects a read error. Because the CDR3's place on the DNA is in doubt, the DNA is left out and the CDR3 is given as listed by TCRdb. The rearrangement links TRBV7-9 to TRBJ1-1; no check of the table's D call, TRBD1, against the DNA was made. CDR1 is SEHNR, CDR2 FQNEAQ, per germline (reference sequence). The CDR3 length is 13 residues, termini included. CDR3 loop: CASRETGAPRDPV.